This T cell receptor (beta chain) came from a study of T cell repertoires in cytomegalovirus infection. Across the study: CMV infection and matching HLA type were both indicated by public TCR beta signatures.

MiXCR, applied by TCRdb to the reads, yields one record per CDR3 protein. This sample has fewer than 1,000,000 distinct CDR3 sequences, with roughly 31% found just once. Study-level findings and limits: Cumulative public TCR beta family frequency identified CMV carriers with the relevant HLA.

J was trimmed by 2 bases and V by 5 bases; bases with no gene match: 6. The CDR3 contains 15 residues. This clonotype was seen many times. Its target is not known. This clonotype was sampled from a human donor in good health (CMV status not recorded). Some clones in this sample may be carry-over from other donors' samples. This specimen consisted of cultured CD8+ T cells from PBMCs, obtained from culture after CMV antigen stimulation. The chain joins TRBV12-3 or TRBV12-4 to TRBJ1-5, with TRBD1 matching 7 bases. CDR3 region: CASSPHRGRNQPQHF. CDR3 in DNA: TGTGCCAGCAGTCCTCACAGGGGCCGCAATCAGCCCCAGCATTTT.